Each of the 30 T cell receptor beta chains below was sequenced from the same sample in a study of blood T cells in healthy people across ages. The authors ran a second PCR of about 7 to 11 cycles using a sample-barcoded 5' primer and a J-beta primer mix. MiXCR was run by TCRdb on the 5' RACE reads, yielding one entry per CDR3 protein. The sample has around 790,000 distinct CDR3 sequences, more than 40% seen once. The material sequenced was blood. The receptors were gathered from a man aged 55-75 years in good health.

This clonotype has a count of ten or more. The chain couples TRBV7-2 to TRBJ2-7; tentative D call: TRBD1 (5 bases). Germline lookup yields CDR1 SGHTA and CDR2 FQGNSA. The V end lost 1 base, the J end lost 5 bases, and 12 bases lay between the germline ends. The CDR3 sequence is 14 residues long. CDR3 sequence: CASSLVGAAHEQYF. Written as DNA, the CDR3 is TGTGCCAGCAGCTTAGTAGGGGCCGCCCACGAGCAGTACTTC.

Here the CDR3 reads CASSLDGGGLYEQYF. The CDR3 DNA reads as TGTGCCAGCAGCTTAGACGGCGGGGGTCTCTACGAGCAGTACTTC. The chain uses TRBV7-2 and TRBJ2-7; 7 bases are shared with TRBD2. CDR1 is SGHTA, CDR2 FQGNSA, per germline. V lost 1 base to trimming and J lost 3 bases; unmatched junction nucleotides: 6. The CDR3 runs to 15 residues. Based on the CDR3 plus reference TRBV7-2 and TRBJ2-7, the full variable domain is GAGVSQSPSNKVTEKGKDVELRCDPISGHTALYWYRQSLGQGLEFLIYFQGNSAPDKSGLPSDRFSAERTGGSVSTLTIQRTQQEDSAVYLCASSLDGGGLYEQYFGPGTRLTVT.

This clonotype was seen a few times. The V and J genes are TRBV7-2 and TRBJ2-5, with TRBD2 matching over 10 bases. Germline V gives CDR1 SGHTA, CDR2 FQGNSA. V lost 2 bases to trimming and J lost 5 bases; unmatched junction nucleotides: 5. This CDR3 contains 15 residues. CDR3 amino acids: CASSLQAGGRETQYF. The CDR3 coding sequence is TGTGCCAGCAGCTTACAAGCGGGGGGGCGGGAGACCCAGTACTTC.

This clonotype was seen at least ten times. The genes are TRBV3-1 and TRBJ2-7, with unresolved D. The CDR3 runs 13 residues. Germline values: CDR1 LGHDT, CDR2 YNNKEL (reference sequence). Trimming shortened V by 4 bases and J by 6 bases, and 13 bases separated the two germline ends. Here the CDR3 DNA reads TGTGCCAGCAGCCTCATTATAGGCGTCGAGCAGTACTTC. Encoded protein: CASSLIIGVEQYF.

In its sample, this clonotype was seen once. The CDR3 nucleotides read TGCGCCAGCAGCCGCCCGGACAGGGGGCTGGGTGAGCAGTTCTTC. Protein product: CASSRPDRGLGEQFF. V gene TRBV4-1 combines with J gene TRBJ2-1; 11 bases agree with TRBD1. The ends lost 4 bases at V and 9 bases at J; junction bases unmatched: 8. The CDR3 loop spans 15 amino acids. The germline gives CDR1 MGHRA, CDR2 YSYEKL.

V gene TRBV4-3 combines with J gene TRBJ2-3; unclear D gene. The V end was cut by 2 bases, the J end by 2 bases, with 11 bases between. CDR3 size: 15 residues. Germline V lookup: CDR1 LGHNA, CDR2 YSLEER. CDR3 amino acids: CASSQFERVTDTQYF. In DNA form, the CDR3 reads TGCGCCAGCAGCCAATTTGAAAGGGTCACAGATACGCAGTATTTT.

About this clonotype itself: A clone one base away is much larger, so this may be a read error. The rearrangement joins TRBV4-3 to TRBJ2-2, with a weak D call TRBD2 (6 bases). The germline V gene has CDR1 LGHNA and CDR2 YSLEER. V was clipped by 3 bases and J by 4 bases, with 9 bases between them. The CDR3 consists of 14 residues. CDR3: CASSQGLGTGELFF. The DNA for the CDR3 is TGCGCCAGCAGCCAGGGACTGGGCACCGGGGAGCTGTTTTTT.

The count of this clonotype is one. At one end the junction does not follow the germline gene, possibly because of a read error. The CDR3 spells CSASVSGTDNSPVHF. The CDR3, as DNA: TGCAGTGCTAGCGTTTCCGGGACAGATAATTCACCCGTCCACTTT. The rearrangement joins TRBV20-1 to TRBJ1-6; 7 bases line up with TRBD1. The germline CDR1 and CDR2 sequences are DFQATT and SNEGSKA (reference sequence). This CDR3 region has 15 residues.

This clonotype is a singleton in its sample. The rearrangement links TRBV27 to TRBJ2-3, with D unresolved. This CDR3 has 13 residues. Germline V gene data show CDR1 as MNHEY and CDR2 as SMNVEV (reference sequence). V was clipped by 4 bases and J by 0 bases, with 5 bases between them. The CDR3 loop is CASSSQSTDTQYF. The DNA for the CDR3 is TGTGCCAGCAGTTCCCAAAGCACAGATACGCAGTATTTT.

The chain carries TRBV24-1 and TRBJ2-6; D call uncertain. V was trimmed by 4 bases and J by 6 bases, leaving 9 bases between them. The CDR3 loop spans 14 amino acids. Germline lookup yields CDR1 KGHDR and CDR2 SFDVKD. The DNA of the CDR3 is TGTGCCACCAGTGACCCTACAGAGGCCAACGTCCTGACTTTC. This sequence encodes CATSDPTEANVLTF.

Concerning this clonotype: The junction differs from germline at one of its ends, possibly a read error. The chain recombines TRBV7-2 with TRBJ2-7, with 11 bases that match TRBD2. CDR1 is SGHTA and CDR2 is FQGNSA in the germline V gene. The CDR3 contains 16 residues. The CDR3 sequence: CASSLAGLAGSSEQYF. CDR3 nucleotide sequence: TGTGCCAGCAGCTTAGCCGGACTAGCGGGCTCCTCCGAGCAGTACTTC.

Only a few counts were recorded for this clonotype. CDR3 loop: CASSFSPAGTGTYEQYF. CDR3 in DNA: TGTGCCAGCAGTTTCTCGCCCGCCGGGACAGGGACTTACGAGCAGTACTTC. J is TRBJ2-7 and V is TRBV27; TRBD1 aligns across 9 bases. With V trimmed by 3 bases and J by 4 bases, 13 bases remained unmatched. There are 17 residues in the CDR3. The germline CDR1 and CDR2 sequences are MNHEY and SMNVEV (reference sequence).

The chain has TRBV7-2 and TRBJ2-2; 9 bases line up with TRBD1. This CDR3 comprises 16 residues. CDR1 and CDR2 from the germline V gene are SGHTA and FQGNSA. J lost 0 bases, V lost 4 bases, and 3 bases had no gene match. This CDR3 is CASSSRTGANTGELFF. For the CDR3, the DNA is TGTGCCAGCAGCTCCCGGACAGGGGCGAACACCGGGGAGCTGTTTTTT.

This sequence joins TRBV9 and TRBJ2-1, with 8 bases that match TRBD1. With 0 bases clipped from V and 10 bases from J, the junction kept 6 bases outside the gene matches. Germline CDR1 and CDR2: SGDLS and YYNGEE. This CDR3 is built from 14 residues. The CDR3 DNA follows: TGTGCCAGCAGCGTAGTGCAGGGGGCGCAGGAGCAGTTCTTC. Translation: CASSVVQGAQEQFF.

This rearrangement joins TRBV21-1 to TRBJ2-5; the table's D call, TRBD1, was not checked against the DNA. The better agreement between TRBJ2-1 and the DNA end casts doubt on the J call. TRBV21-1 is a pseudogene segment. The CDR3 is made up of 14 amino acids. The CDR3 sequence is CASSSGTKIETQFF. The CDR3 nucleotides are TGTGCCAGCAGCTCCGGGACCAAGATAGAGACCCAGTTCTTC.

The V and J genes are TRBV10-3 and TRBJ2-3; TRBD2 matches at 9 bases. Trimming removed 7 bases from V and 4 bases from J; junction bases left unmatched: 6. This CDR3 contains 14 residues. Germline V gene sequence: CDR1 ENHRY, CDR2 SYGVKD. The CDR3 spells CAITASGMADTQYF. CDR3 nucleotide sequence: TGTGCCATCACGGCTAGCGGGATGGCAGATACGCAGTATTTT.

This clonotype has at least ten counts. The CDR3 sequence: CASSFQGAQETQYF. The CDR3 region has the DNA TGTGCCAGCAGCTTCCAGGGGGCCCAAGAGACCCAGTACTTC. The rearrangement links TRBV13 to TRBJ2-5; TRBD1 agrees at 8 bases. Germline trimming cut 3 bases from V and 1 base from J; bases unmatched to any gene: 1. There are 14 residues in the CDR3. Germline-derived CDR1 and CDR2 are PRHDT and FYEKMQ (reference sequence).

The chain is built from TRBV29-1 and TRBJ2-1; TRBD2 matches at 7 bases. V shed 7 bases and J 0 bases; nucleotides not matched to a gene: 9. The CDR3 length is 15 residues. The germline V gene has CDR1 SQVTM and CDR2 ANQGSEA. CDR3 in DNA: TGCAGCGGTGGTTTCGGGGGGAGCTCCTACAATGAGCAGTTCTTC. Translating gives CSGGFGGSSYNEQFF.

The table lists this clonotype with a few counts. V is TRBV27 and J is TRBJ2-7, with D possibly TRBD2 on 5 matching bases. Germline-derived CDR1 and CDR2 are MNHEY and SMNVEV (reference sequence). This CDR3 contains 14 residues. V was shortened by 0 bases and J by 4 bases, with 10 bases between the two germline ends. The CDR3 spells CASSLSNSGYEQYF. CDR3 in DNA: TGTGCCAGCAGTTTATCAAACAGCGGATACGAGCAGTACTTC.

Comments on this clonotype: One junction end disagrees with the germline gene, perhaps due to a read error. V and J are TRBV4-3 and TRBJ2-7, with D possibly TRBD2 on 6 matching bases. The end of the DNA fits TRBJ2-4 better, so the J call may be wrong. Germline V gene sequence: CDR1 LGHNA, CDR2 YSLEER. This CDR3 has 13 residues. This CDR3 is CASGQEMGGIQYF. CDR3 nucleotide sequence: TGCGCCAGCGGCCAAGAAATGGGGGGCATTCAGTACTTC.

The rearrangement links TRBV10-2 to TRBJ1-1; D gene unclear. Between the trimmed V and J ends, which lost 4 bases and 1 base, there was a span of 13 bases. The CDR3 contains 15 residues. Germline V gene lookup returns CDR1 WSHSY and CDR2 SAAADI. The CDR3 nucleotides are TGCGCCAGCAGTGGAGATAGGGAGCGGAACACTGAAGCTTTCTTT. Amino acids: CASSGDRERNTEAFF.

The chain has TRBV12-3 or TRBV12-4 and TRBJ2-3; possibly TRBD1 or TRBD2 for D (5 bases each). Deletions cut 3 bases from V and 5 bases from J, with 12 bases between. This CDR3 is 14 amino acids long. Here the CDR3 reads CASSFRGAGDTQYF. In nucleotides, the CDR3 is TGTGCCAGCAGTTTCAGAGGGGCCGGAGATACGCAGTATTTT.

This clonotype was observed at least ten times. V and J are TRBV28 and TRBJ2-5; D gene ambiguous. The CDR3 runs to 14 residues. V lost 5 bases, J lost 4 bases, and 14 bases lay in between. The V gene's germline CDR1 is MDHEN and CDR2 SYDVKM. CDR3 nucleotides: TGTGCCAGCAGTGCTGCCTCCCGACCAGAGACCCAGTACTTC. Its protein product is CASSAASRPETQYF.

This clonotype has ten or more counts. The CDR3 sequence is CASRGLRQGDYGYTF. The CDR3 DNA reads as TGTGCCAGCCGCGGATTGAGACAGGGAGACTATGGCTACACCTTC. This chain links TRBV9 with TRBJ1-2; 7 bases are a match to TRBD1. The junction had 12 bases not matched to a gene; V was cut back by 7 bases and J by 3 bases. Germline CDR1 is SGDLS and CDR2 is YYNGEE. This CDR3 has 15 residues.

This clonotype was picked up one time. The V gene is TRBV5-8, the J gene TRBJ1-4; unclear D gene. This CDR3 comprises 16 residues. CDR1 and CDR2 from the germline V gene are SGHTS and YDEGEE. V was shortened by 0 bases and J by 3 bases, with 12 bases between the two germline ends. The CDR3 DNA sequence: TGTGCCAGCAGCTTGGACGGGAGCCGCGCTAATGAAAAACTGTTTTTT. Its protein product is CASSLDGSRANEKLFF.

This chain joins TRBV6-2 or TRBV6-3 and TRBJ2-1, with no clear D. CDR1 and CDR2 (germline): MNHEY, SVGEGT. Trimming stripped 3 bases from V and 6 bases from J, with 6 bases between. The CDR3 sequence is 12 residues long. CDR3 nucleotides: TGTGCCAGCAGTTATCTGGGCAATGAGCAGTTCTTC. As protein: CASSYLGNEQFF.

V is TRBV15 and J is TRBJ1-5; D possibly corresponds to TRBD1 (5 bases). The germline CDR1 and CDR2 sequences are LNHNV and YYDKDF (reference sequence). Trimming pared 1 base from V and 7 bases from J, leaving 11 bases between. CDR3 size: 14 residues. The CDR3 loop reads CATSRVTGVQPQHF. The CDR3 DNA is TGTGCCACCAGCAGAGTAACGGGGGTGCAGCCCCAGCATTTT.

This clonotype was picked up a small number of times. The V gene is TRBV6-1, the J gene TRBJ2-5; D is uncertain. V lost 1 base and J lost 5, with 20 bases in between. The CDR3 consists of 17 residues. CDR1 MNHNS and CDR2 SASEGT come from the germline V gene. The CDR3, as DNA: TGTGCCAGCAGTGAAGGGATTAGGACCACCCGGTGGGAGACCCAGTACTTC. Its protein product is CASSEGIRTTRWETQYF.

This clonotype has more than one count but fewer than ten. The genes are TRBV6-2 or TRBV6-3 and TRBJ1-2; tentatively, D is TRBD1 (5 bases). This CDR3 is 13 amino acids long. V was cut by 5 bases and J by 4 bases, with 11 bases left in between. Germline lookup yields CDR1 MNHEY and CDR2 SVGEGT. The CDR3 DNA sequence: TGTGCCAGCAGTGACAGTGGCATCTATGGCTACACCTTC. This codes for CASSDSGIYGYTF.

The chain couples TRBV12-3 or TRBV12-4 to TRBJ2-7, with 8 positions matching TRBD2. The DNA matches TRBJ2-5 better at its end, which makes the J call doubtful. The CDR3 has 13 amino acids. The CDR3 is CASNAGGLETQYF. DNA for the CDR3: TGTGCCAGCAACGCGGGGGGTTTGGAGACCCAGTACTTC.